These 9 T cell receptor beta chains were sequenced from one sample in a study of T cell clonality in common variable immunodeficiency. The table came from immunoSEQ multiplex PCR; TCRdb's copy has only in-frame clones and leaves some out. The sample gives 42,000 or so clones, none seen only once, and the top ten clones hold 1.3% to 1.5%. Sequencing was carried out using peripheral blood mononuclear cells. The receptors originated from a person aged 18-70 years in good health.

This clone appeared many times. With the read ending 3 residues before the CDR3 end, the germline J gene is used to fill in that end. This rearrangement joins TRBV6-2 or TRBV6-3 to TRBJ2-1; TRBD2 agrees at 9 bases. Germline CDR1 is MNHEY and CDR2 is SVGEGT. V lost 4 bases and J lost 3; bases outside the gene matches: 7. CDR3 length: 16 amino acids. This CDR3 is CASSSKAGGYYNEQFF. CDR3 bases read: TGTGCCAGCAGTTCAAAAGCGGGAGGTTACTACAATGAG.

This clone showed up many times. The read comes to an end 3 residues before the CDR3 does, leaving the germline J gene to fill in the end. The V call is TRBV4-2, the J call TRBJ2-1, with 11 bases identical to TRBD2. Per the germline V gene, CDR1 is LGHNA and CDR2 is YNFKEQ. V gave up 4 bases and J gave up 1 base; unmatched junction bases: 18. This CDR3 is built from 21 residues. CDR3 amino acids: CASSPSLVAGGPQVSYNEQFF. The sequenced CDR3 bases are TGTGCCAGCAGCCCCTCGTTAGTAGCGGGAGGGCCACAGGTTTCCTACAATGAG.

In this sample, this clone turned up many times. The read stops 3 residues short of the end of the CDR3; the missing end is completed from the germline J gene. V and J are TRBV7-9 and TRBJ2-1; D is undetermined. From germline, CDR1 is SEHNR and CDR2 FQNEAQ (reference sequence). This CDR3 region has 14 residues. Deletions cut 4 bases from V and 1 base from J, with 8 bases between. The covered CDR3 bases are TGTGCCAGCAGCTCAAGGCCGTCCTACAATGAG. It yields the protein CASSSRPSYNE. The CDR3 in its entirety is CASSSRPSYNEQFF.

This clone was counted at least ten times. The CDR3 end falls 3 residues outside the read, so it is completed with the germline J gene. The chain recombines TRBV18 with TRBJ2-2; no clear D. The CDR3 contains 16 residues. From germline, CDR1 is KGHSH and CDR2 LQKENI. Trimming took 1 base from V and 0 from J, leaving 9 bases between them. The CDR3 spells CASSPRLTSNTGELFF. The CDR3 bases that were read are TGTGCCAGCTCACCACGGTTAACTTCGAACACCGGGGAG.

The sample holds many counts of this clone. The CDR3 is cut off 3 residues early in the read; its end comes from the germline J gene. The chain has TRBV20-1 and TRBJ2-1, with unresolved D. V lost 0 bases to trimming and J lost 8 bases, with 14 bases between them. The CDR3 runs 14 residues. Germline-derived CDR1 and CDR2 are DFQATT and SNEGSKA (reference sequence). CDR3 DNA, as far as it was read: TGCAGTGCTAGAGATGTCCTCAGTAGGGATGAG. Translation: CSARDVLSRDE. The entire CDR3 protein is CSARDVLSRDEQFF.

This clone showed up many times. The sequenced fragment ends 3 residues before the CDR3 boundary, so the rest is inferred from the germline J gene. The V gene is TRBV6-1, the J gene TRBJ1-1; D is perhaps TRBD1 (6 bases). Trimming pared 1 base from V and 1 base from J, leaving 10 bases between. This CDR3 region has 15 residues. Looked up from germline, CDR1 is MNHNS and CDR2 is SASEGT. The DNA read from the CDR3 is TGTGCCAGCAGTGAAGTGTGGACAGCGAACACTGAA. This translates into CASSEVWTANTE. The complete CDR3 protein is CASSEVWTANTEAFF.

There are many counts of this clone. The CDR3 extends 3 residues past the end of the read, so its final part is completed from the germline J gene. V gene TRBV5-5 combines with J gene TRBJ2-1, with D unresolved. The CDR3 has 13 residues. Germline V gives CDR1 SGHKS, CDR2 YYEKEE (reference sequence). The V gene lost 0 bases and the J gene lost 5 bases, with 6 bases spanning the gap. The part of the CDR3 DNA that was read is TGTGCCAGCAGCTTGGCCATTCACAATGAG. Translating gives CASSLAIHNE. The full CDR3 sequence reads CASSLAIHNEQFF. Based on the CDR3 plus reference TRBV5-5 and TRBJ2-1, the full variable domain is DAGVTQSPTHLIKTRGQQVTLRCSPISGHKSVSWYQQVLGQGPQFIFQYYEKEERGRGNFPDRFSARQFPNYSSELNVNALLLGDSALYLCASSLAIHNEQFFGPGTRLTVL.

In this sample, this clone turned up many times. The read ends 3 residues early relative to the CDR3; the germline J gene fills the gap. The chain has TRBV2 and TRBJ2-3; the D gene is possibly TRBD2 (7 bases). The CDR3 sequence is 16 residues long. The germline CDR1 and CDR2 sequences are SNHLY and FYNNEI. Trimming stripped 6 bases from V and 0 bases from J, with 16 bases between. The CDR3 loop reads CASSAGGGASTDTQYF. The CDR3 DNA, read in part, is TGTGCCAGCAGCGCTGGAGGGGGGGCTAGCACAGATACG.

This clone has ten or more counts. The read ends 3 residues shy of where the CDR3 ends; the end is completed using the germline J gene. The rearrangement links TRBV13 to TRBJ2-1, with TRBD1 identical over 12 bases. V lost 1 base to trimming and J lost 2 bases; unmatched junction nucleotides: 3. This CDR3 comprises 17 residues. CDR1 and CDR2 (germline): PRHDT, FYEKMQ (reference sequence). CDR3 region: CASSLEGQGAAYNEQFF. The part of the CDR3 DNA that was read is TGTGCCAGCAGCTTAGAGGGACAGGGGGCAGCCTACAATGAG.